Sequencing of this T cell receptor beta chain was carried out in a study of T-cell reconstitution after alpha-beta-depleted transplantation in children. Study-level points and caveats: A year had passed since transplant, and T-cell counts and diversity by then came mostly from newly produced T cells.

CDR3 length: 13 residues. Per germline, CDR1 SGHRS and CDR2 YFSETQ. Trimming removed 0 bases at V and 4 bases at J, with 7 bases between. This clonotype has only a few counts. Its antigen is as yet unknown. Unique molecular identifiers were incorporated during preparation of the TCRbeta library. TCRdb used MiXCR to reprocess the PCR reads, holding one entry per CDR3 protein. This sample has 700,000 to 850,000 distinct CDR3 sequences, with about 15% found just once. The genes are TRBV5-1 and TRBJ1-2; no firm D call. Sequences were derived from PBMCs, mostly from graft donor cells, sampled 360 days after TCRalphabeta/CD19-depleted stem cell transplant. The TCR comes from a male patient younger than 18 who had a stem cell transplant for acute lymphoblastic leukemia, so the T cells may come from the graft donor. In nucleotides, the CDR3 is TGCGCCAGCAGCTTGGCGCAGACCTATGGCTACACCTTC. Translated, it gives CASSLAQTYGYTF.